Given below is one TCR beta chain in context. Its specificity is not known. Sequencing used immunoSEQ multiplex PCR; TCRdb keeps in-frame clones, though not all of them. Seen here are roughly 150,000 clones, approximately 90% observed once, and the top ten hold 1.5% to 2%. These data are taken from a study of T cell responses to AZD1222 COVID-19 vaccine. Study-wide results and limits: Donors were largely white British and mainly female; clonal diversity was possibly underestimated. Recipients of two AZD1222 doses showed rising Spike-specific TCR breadth and depth. Reportedly, nearly half the spike-specific TCRs target unmutated variant regions.

The germline V gene has CDR1 SEHNR and CDR2 FQNEAQ (reference sequence). Trimming removed 8 bases at V and 2 bases at J, with 16 bases between. CDR3 length equals 15 residues. The gene calls are TRBV7-9 and TRBJ1-3; D might be TRBD1 (6 bases). The sample in question was peripheral blood, obtained on day 0 of AZD1222 vaccination. This sequence was found in an adult in good health. CDR3 sequence: CASGTFSGTGNTIYF. The CDR3 coding sequence is TGTGCCAGCGGGACATTCTCTGGAACTGGAAACACCATATATTTT. Combining the CDR3 with reference TRBV7-9 and TRBJ1-3 gives the whole variable domain DTGVSQNPRHKITKRGQNVTFRCDPISEHNRLYWYRQTLGQGPEFLTYFQNEAQLEKSRLLSDRFSAERPKGSFSTLEIQRTEQGDSAMYLCASGTFSGTGNTIYFGEGSWLTVV.